There are a few counts of the clone carrying this T cell receptor (beta chain). This entry comes from a study of radiotherapy plus CTLA-4 blockade in lung cancer. Enrolled patients, whose metastatic non-small-cell lung cancer was chemo-refractory, received focal radiation plus CTLA-4 blockade with ipilimumab. From germline, CDR1 is SGHTA and CDR2 FQGNSA. The V end was cut by 2 bases, the J end by 2 bases, with 17 bases between. The CDR3 is 17 residues long. Only in-frame clones appear in the TCRdb table, and some are missing; sequencing was by immunoSEQ multiplex PCR. The sample consists of around 37,000 clones, around 75% of them appearing once.

The chain has TRBV7-2 and TRBJ2-3, with a weak D call TRBD2 (7 bases). This TCR was recovered from a human donor with non-small cell lung cancer that progressed on radiotherapy plus ipilimumab. The starting material was peripheral blood, obtained from a patient treated with radiotherapy plus ipilimumab. CDR3 sequence: CASSLKRGGPLTDTQYF. For the CDR3, the DNA is TGTGCCAGCAGCTTAAAGAGGGGGGGCCCCCTCACAGATACGCAGTATTTT.